This T cell receptor (beta chain) was captured in a study of tumor-infiltrating lymphocytes in primary liver carcinoma. Whole-study findings and limits: A small share of top clones, only about 7-25%, was found in all five tumor regions.

The authors made TCR beta cDNA from 400 to 600 ng total RNA with a constant-region primer. ARM-PCR, slightly modified, supplied the TCR beta libraries through three nested multiplex PCR rounds. TCRdb reprocessed the multiplex PCR reads via MiXCR and lists one record per CDR3 protein. This table has 100,000 or so distinct CDR3 sequences, around two thirds appearing once. Concerning this clonotype itself: Its antigen is as yet unknown. A junction boundary mismatches the germline segment, possibly from a read error.

Taking about 20-31 mg of unsorted bulk tissue, the authors co-extracted RNA and DNA. Tumors were each sampled at five separate regions. The sequenced sample consisted of liver tumor tissue from sampling region 2. The subset is: tumor region T2, inferior pole. The clonotype originates from an older woman with primary liver carcinoma and hepatitis B virus infection.

This chain's CDR3 is CASSENLVRGRSGAIVLTF. The CDR3 nucleotides read TGTGCCAGCAGTGAAAATCTCGTCAGGGGGCGATCTGGGGCCATCGTCTTGACTTTC. The V and J genes are TRBV6-1 and TRBJ2-6, with 8 nucleotides matching TRBD1. The germline V gene encodes CDR1 MNHNS and CDR2 SASEGT. The CDR3 loop spans 19 amino acids.